This T cell receptor beta chain was obtained from a study of cytomegalovirus exposure and HLA in healthy donors. Study context: HLA-typed donors were the source of approximately 85 million unique TCRs, which an early data release held.

For this clone: Antigen specificity is unknown. Other DNA variants within this sample encode the same CDR3.

Study findings and constraints: Later analysis associated a missense DCLRE1C variant with TCR beta V- and J-gene trimming.

These donors counted as nominally healthy when sampled, but unrecorded immune exposures were likely. Germline lookup yields CDR1 GTSNPN and CDR2 SVGIG (reference sequence). Trimming cost V 3 bases and J 5 bases; bases outside gene matches: 3. This CDR3 contains 13 residues. Primers for the PCR totalled 60 Vbeta and 13 Jbeta. The table came from immunoSEQ multiplex PCR; TCRdb's copy has only in-frame clones and leaves some out. This table has 150,000 to 200,000 clones, approximately 88% appearing once. The sequence was obtained from a boy aged 10-17 years in good health and CMV-seronegative. What was sequenced was PBMCs. The chain has TRBV30 and TRBJ1-2; 10 bases align to TRBD1. DNA for the CDR3: TGTGCCTGGAGGCCGGGACAGGGGTATGGCTACACCTTC. Protein product: CAWRPGQGYGYTF. Drawing the rest from reference TRBV30 and TRBJ1-2, the complete variable domain is SQTIHQWPATLVQPVGSPLSLECTVEGTSNPNLYWYRQAAGRGLQLLFYSVGIGQISSEVPQNLSASRPQDRQFILSSKKLLLSDSGFYLCAWRPGQGYGYTFGSGTRLTVV.